This entry lists 12 T cell receptor beta chains sequenced from one sample in a study of shared clonotypes between healthy human individuals. Sequenced by immunoSEQ multiplex PCR; TCRdb stores in-frame clones only, minus some. Here the sample spans 1,400,000 or so clones, 98% being singletons. Sequencing used naive CD4+ T cells sorted from blood. Subset in this sample: CD45RA+ positively selected. Receptors were obtained from a young man in good health.

This sequence joins TRBV6-1 and TRBJ2-3; D gene unclear. Germline-derived CDR1 and CDR2 are MNHNS and SASEGT. CDR3 size: 13 residues. Deletions cut 6 bases from V and 6 bases from J, with 13 bases between. The CDR3: CASRENFMDTQYF. In DNA, the CDR3 is TGTGCCAGCAGAGAAAACTTTATGGATACGCAGTATTTT.

The chain combines TRBV29-1 with TRBJ2-5; 7 positions agree with TRBD1. The length of the CDR3 is 13 residues. CDR1 and CDR2 from the germline V gene are SQVTM and ANQGSEA. The ends lost 4 bases at V and 7 bases at J; junction bases unmatched: 9. For the CDR3, the DNA is TGCAGCGTTGGACAGGGCCCCCCAGGGACCCAGTACTTC. The encoded protein is CSVGQGPPGTQYF.

This clone appeared once. This chain joins TRBV28 and TRBJ1-5, with 9 bases aligning to TRBD1. The V gene's germline CDR1 is MDHEN and CDR2 SYDVKM. The CDR3 consists of 15 residues. V was clipped by 3 bases and J by 7 bases; unmatched bases: 7. The CDR3: CASSFSWTGVQPQHF. The CDR3 DNA sequence: TGTGCCAGCAGTTTCAGCTGGACAGGGGTCCAGCCCCAGCATTTT.

A remark on this clone: Other DNA variants within this sample encode the same CDR3. The rearrangement joins TRBV25-1 to TRBJ2-7, with 10 bases lining up with TRBD2. The germline V gene has CDR1 MGHDK and CDR2 SYGVNS. V lost 4 bases to trimming and J lost 0 bases; unmatched junction nucleotides: 0. There are 14 residues in the CDR3. The CDR3 region is CASSGLAGSYEQYF. In DNA, the CDR3 is TGTGCCAGCAGTGGACTAGCGGGCTCCTACGAGCAGTACTTC.

The genes are TRBV20-1 and TRBJ2-4; a possible D gene is TRBD2 (5 bases). The CDR3 has 11 residues. Trimming took off 8 bases at V and 13 bases at J, with 18 bases between the two ends. CDR1 is DFQATT and CDR2 is SNEGSKA in the germline V gene (reference sequence). CDR3 in amino acids: CSIHYEDFQYF. CDR3 in DNA: TGCAGTATCCACTATGAGGACTTCCAGTACTTC.

This clone was recorded once. The chain joins TRBV7-9 to TRBJ1-2; 8 nucleotides agree with TRBD1. Trimming took 1 base from V and 8 from J; bases not matched to a gene: 3. The CDR3 sequence is 13 residues long. Germline-derived CDR1 and CDR2 are SEHNR and FQNEAQ (reference sequence). This chain's CDR3 is CASSLGDRFGYTF. The CDR3 coding sequence is TGTGCCAGCAGCTTAGGGGACAGGTTCGGCTACACCTTC.

V and J are TRBV13 and TRBJ2-2; D is tentatively TRBD1 or TRBD2 (5 bases each). Germline assignment: CDR1 PRHDT and CDR2 FYEKMQ (reference sequence). V lost 5 bases to trimming and J lost 1 base, with 11 bases between them. The CDR3 is made up of 15 amino acids. The CDR3 region is CASSPGAGNTGELFF. The CDR3 DNA follows: TGTGCCAGCAGCCCCGGGGCCGGGAACACCGGGGAGCTGTTTTTT.

The rearrangement links TRBV18 to TRBJ2-7; 7 bases are shared with TRBD2. Losses at the gene ends were 3 bases for V and 7 bases for J; bases not matched to a gene: 12. This CDR3 region has 15 residues. CDR1 is KGHSH and CDR2 is LQKENI in the germline V gene. CDR3 coding DNA: TGTGCCAGCTCACCGGTGCTAGCGGAAGCCGGAGAGCAGTACTTC. Protein sequence: CASSPVLAEAGEQYF.

The J gene is TRBJ2-3, the V gene TRBV6-1; D unclear. CDR1 and CDR2 from the germline V gene are MNHNS and SASEGT. V was clipped by 3 bases and J by 0 bases, with 13 bases between them. The CDR3 totals 16 residues. The DNA of the CDR3 is TGTGCCAGCAGTGATATACTGGGCGCCAGCACAGATACGCAGTATTTT. This codes for CASSDILGASTDTQYF.

CDR3: CASSHTRGYYEQYF. In DNA form, the CDR3 reads TGCGCCAGCAGCCATACGCGGGGTTACTACGAGCAGTACTTC. The rearrangement links TRBV5-1 to TRBJ2-7; D is perhaps TRBD2 (6 bases). The germline gives CDR1 SGHRS, CDR2 YFSETQ. The length of the CDR3 is 14 residues. Trimming shortened V by 4 bases and J by 3 bases, and 14 bases separated the two germline ends.

The V gene is TRBV10-3, the J gene TRBJ1-4, with D hard to call. Germline V lookup: CDR1 ENHRY, CDR2 SYGVKD. The CDR3 length is 14 residues. V was trimmed by 0 bases and J by 8 bases, leaving 10 bases between them. CDR3 in amino acids: CAISESGSPEKLFF. CDR3 DNA sequence: TGTGCCATCAGTGAGTCTGGCAGTCCGGAAAAACTGTTTTTT.

The J gene is TRBJ2-1, the V gene TRBV6-5; 8 bases match TRBD2. CDR1 is MNHEY and CDR2 is SVGAGI in the germline V gene. Germline trimming cut 2 bases from V and 0 bases from J; bases unmatched to any gene: 3. The CDR3 totals 16 residues. The CDR3 is CASSYGGRPSYNEQFF. The CDR3 DNA is TGTGCCAGCAGTTACGGCGGGAGGCCCTCCTACAATGAGCAGTTCTTC.